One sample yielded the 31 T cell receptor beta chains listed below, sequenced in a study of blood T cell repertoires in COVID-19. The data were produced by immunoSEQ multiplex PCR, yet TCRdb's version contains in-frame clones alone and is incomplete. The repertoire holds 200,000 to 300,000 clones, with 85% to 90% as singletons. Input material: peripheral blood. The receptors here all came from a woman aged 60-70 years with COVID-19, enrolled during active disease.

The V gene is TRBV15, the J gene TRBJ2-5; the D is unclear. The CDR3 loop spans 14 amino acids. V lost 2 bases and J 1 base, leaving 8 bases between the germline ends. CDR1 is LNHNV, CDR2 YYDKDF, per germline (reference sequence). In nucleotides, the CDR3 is TGTGCCACCAGCAGATCAAATTTCCAAGAGACCCAGTACTTC. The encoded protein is CATSRSNFQETQYF.

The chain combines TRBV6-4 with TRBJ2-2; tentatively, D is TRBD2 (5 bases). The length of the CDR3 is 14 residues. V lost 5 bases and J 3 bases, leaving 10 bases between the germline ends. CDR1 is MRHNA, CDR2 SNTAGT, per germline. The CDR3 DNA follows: TGTGCCAGCAGTCTTGAGGGTTACACCGGGGAGCTGTTTTTT. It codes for CASSLEGYTGELFF.

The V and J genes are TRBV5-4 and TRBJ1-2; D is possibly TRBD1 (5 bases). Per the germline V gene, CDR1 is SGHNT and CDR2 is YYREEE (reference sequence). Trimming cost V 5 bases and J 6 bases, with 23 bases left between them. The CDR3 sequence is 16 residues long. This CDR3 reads CASRYGGSHASHGYTF. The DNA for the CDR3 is TGTGCCAGCAGATACGGGGGTTCCCATGCTTCGCATGGCTACACCTTC.

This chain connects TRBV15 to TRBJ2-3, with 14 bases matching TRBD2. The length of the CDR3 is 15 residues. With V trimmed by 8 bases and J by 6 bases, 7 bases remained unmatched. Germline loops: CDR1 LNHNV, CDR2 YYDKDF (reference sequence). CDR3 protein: CATDPGLAGVDTQYF. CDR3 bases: TGTGCCACCGACCCGGGACTAGCGGGAGTGGATACGCAGTATTTT.

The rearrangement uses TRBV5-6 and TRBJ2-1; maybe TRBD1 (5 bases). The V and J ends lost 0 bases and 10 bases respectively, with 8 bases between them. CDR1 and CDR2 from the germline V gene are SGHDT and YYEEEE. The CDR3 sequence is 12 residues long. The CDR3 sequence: CASSLAKGEQFF. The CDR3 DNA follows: TGTGCCAGCAGCTTGGCCAAGGGGGAGCAGTTCTTC.

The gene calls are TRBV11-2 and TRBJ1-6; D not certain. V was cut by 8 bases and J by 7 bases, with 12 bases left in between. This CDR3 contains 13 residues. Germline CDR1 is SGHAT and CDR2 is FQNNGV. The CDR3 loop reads CASGAAVNSPLHF. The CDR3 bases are TGTGCCAGCGGCGCTGCGGTGAATTCACCCCTCCACTTT.

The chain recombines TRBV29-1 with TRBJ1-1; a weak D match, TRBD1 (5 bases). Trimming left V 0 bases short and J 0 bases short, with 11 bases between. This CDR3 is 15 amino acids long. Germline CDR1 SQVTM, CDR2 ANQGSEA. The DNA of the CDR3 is TGCAGCGTTGAAGAAGGGGCAGCTATGAACACTGAAGCTTTCTTT. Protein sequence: CSVEEGAAMNTEAFF.

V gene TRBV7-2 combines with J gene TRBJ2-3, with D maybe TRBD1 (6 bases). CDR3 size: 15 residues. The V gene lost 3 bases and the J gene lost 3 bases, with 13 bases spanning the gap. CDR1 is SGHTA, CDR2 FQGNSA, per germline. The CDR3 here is CASSFTGQPTDTQYF. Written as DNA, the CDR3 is TGTGCCAGCAGCTTTACTGGACAGCCTACAGATACGCAGTATTTT. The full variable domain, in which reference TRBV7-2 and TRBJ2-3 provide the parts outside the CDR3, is GAGVSQSPSNKVTEKGKDVELRCDPISGHTALYWYRQSLGQGLEFLIYFQGNSAPDKSGLPSDRFSAERTGGSVSTLTIQRTQQEDSAVYLCASSFTGQPTDTQYFGPGTRLTVL.

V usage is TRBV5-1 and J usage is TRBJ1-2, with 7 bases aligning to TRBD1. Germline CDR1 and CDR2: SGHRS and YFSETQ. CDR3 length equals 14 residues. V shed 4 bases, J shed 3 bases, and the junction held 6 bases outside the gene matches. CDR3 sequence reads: CASSISGTDYGYTF. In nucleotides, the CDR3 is TGCGCCAGCAGCATCTCCGGGACAGACTATGGCTACACCTTC.

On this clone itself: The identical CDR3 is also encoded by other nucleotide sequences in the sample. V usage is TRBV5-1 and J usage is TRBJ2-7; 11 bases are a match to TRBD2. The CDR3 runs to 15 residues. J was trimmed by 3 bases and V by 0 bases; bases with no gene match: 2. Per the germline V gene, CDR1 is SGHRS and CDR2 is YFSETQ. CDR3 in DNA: TGCGCCAGCAGCTTGGGGCTAGCGGGAGGCTACGAGCAGTACTTC. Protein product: CASSLGLAGGYEQYF.

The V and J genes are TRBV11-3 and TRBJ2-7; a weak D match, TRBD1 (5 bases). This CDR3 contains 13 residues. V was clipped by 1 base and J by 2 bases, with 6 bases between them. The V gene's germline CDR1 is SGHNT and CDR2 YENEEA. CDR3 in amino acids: CASSLAGTYEQYF. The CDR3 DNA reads TGTGCCAGCAGCTTAGCAGGGACCTACGAGCAGTACTTC. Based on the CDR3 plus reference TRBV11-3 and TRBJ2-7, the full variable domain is EAGVVQSPRYKIIEKKQPVAFWCNPISGHNTLYWYLQNLGQGPELLIRYENEEAVDDSQLPKDRFSAERLKGVDSTLKIQPAELGDSAVYLCASSLAGTYEQYFGPGTRLTVT.

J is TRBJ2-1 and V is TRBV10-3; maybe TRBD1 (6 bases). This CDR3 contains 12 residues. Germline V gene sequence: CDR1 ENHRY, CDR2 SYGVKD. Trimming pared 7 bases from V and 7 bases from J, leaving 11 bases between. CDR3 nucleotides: TGTGCCATCAAAAGGACAGCAAATGAGCAGTTCTTC. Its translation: CAIKRTANEQFF.

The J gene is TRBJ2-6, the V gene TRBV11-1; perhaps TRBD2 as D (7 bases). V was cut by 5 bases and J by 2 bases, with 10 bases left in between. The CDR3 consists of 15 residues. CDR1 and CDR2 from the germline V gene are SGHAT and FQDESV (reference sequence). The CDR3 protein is CASSRGGPGANVLTF. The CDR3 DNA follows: TGTGCCAGCAGCAGGGGGGGTCCTGGGGCCAACGTCCTGACTTTC.

The DNA for the CDR3 is TGTGCCAGCAGACAGGGGGTTTCCTACGAGCAGTACTTC. Its protein product is CASRQGVSYEQYF. V gene TRBV6-5 combines with J gene TRBJ2-7, with TRBD1 matching 8 bases. The CDR3 runs 13 residues. V was pared by 6 bases and J by 1 base, with 2 bases of the junction left unmatched. Germline values: CDR1 MNHEY, CDR2 SVGAGI.

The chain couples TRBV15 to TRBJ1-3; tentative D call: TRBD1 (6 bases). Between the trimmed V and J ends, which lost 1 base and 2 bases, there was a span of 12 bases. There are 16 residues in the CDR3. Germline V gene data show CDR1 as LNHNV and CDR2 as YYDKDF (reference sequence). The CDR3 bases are TGTGCCACCAGCAGAGGGGACACAGGGACTGGAAACACCATATATTTT. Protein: CATSRGDTGTGNTIYF.

In DNA form, the CDR3 reads TGTGCCAGCAGTTACTCGAGGAGCTACAATGAGCAGTTCTTC. Translated: CASSYSRSYNEQFF. The chain joins TRBV6-2 or TRBV6-3 to TRBJ2-1; no reliable D call. V lost 0 bases and J lost 3, with 6 bases in between. The CDR3 is 14 amino acids. CDR1 and CDR2 (germline): MNHEY, SVGEGT.

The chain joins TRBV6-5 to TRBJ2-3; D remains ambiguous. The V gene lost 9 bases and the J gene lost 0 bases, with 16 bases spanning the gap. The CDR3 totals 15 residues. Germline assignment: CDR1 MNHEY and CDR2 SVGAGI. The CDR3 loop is CASETRGGSTDTQYF. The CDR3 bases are TGTGCCAGTGAAACCCGTGGTGGCAGCACAGATACGCAGTATTTT.

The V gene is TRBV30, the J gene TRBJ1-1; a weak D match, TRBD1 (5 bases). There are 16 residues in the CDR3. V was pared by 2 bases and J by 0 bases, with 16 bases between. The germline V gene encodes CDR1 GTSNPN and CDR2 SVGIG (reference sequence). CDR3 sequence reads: CAWSIRAFVMNTEAFF. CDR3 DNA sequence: TGTGCCTGGAGTATCAGGGCTTTTGTCATGAACACTGAAGCTTTCTTT.

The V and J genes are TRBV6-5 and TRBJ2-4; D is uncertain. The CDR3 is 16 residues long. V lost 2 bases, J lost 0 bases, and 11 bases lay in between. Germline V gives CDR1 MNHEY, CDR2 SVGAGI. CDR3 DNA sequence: TGTGCCAGCAGTTACGAACGGTCCGGAGCCAAAAACATTCAGTACTTC. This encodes CASSYERSGAKNIQYF.

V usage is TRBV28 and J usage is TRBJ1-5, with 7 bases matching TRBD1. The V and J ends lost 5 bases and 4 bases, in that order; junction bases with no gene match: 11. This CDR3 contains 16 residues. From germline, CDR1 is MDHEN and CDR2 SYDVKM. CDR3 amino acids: CASSPAHRGTNQPQHF. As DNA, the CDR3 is TGTGCCAGCAGTCCGGCCCACAGGGGAACAAATCAGCCCCAGCATTTT.

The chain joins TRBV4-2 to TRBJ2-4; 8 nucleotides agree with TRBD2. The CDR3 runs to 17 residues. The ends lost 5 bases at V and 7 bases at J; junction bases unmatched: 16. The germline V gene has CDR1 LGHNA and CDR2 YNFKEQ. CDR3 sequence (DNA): TGTGCCAGCAGCTACTCCGGGACTAGGCCTCGGGGGAACATTCAGTACTTC. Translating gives CASSYSGTRPRGNIQYF.

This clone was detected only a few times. CDR3 residues: CASSLGTSGIGSYNEQFF. CDR3 bases: TGCGCCAGCAGCCTCGGGACTAGCGGGATAGGCTCCTACAATGAGCAGTTCTTC. The chain employs TRBV4-1 and TRBJ2-1, with TRBD2 matching over 13 bases. The trim removed 4 bases at V and 0 bases at J, leaving 6 bases unmatched. The germline V gene has CDR1 MGHRA and CDR2 YSYEKL. This CDR3 is 18 amino acids long.

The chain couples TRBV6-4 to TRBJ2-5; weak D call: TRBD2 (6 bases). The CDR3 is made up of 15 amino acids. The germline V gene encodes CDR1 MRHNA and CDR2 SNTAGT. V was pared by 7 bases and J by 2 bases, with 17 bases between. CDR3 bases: TGTGCCAGCAAAAGGGACTTCTGGTCGCAAGAGACCCAGTACTTC. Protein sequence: CASKRDFWSQETQYF.

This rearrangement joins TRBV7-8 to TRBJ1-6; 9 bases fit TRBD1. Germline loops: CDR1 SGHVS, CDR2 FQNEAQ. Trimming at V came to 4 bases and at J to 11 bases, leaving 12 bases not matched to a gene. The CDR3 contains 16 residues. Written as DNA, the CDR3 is TGTGCCAGCAGCTCCGACCCGGGACAGGGAAATCCACCCCTCCACTTT. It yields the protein CASSSDPGQGNPPLHF.

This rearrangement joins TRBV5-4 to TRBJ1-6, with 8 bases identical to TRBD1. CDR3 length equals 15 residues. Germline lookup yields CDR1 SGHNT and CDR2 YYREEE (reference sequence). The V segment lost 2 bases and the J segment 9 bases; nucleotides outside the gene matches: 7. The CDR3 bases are TGTGCCAGCAGCTTTTTGGCAGGGGGCGGTTCACCCCTCCACTTT. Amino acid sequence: CASSFLAGGGSPLHF.

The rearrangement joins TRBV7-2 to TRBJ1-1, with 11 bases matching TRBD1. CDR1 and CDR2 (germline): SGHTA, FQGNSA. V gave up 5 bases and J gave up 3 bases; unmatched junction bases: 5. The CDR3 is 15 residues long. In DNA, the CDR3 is TGTGCCAGCAGCGCCGCGGACAGGGGGCACACTGAAGCTTTCTTT. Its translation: CASSAADRGHTEAFF.

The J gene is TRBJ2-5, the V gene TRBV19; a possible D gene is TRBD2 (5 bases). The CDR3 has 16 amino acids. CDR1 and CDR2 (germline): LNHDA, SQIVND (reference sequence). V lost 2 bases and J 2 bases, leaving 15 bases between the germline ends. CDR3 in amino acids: CASSIRASLGQETQYF. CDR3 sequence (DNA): TGTGCCAGTAGTATAAGGGCTAGCCTAGGACAAGAGACCCAGTACTTC.

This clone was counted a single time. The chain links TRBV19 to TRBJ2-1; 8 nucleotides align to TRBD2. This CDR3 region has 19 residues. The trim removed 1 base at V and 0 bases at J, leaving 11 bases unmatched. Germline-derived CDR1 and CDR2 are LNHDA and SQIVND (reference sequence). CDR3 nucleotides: TGTGCCAGTAGTATAGGATGGGCTAGCGGGCTGAGCTCCTACAATGAGCAGTTCTTC. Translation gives CASSIGWASGLSSYNEQFF.

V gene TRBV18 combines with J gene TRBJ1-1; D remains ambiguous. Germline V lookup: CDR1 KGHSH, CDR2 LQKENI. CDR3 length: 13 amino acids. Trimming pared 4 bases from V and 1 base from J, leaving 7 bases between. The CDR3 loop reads CASSHGRNTEAFF. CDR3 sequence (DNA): TGTGCCAGCTCACATGGCCGGAACACTGAAGCTTTCTTT.

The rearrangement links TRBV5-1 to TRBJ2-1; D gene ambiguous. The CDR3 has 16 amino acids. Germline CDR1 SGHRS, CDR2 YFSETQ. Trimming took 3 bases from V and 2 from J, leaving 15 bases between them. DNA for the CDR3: TGCGCCAGCAGCTCCCCTCCCCAACCTACCTACAATGAGCAGTTCTTC. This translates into CASSSPPQPTYNEQFF.

The CDR3, as DNA: TGCGCCAGCAGCTTGGAGAACAGGGGTACTGAAGCTTTCTTT. Amino acids: CASSLENRGTEAFF. This chain joins TRBV5-1 and TRBJ1-1; 7 nucleotides agree with TRBD1. This CDR3 is 14 amino acids long. With 0 bases clipped from V and 5 bases from J, the junction kept 4 bases outside the gene matches. Germline V gene data show CDR1 as SGHRS and CDR2 as YFSETQ.